This record covers a single T cell receptor beta chain. This entry belongs to a study of PD-1 and CTLA-4 blockade in melanoma. Sequenced by immunoSEQ multiplex PCR; TCRdb stores in-frame clones only, minus some. Altogether 25,000 to 35,000 clones are present, 91% being singletons, with the ten largest covering over 8.5%. This CDR3 region has 13 residues. The germline gives CDR1 SGHRS, CDR2 YFSETQ. V lost 3 bases, J lost 2 bases, and 2 bases stayed unmatched. The rearrangement uses TRBV5-1 and TRBJ2-7, with TRBD1 identical over 7 bases. The receptor's source is a human donor with melanoma. The source was CD8+ T cells from peripheral blood, collected from a patient given anti-PD-1 treatment. The CDR3 sequence is CASSYDRAYEQYF. The CDR3 DNA sequence: TGCGCCAGCAGCTATGACAGGGCCTACGAGCAGTACTTC. Variable domain in full (rest from reference TRBV5-1 and TRBJ2-7): KAGVTQTPRYLIKTRGQQVTLSCSPISGHRSVSWYQQTPGQGLQFLFEYFSETQRNKGNFPGRFSGRQFSNSRSEMNVSTLELGDSALYLCASSYDRAYEQYFGPGTRLTVT.